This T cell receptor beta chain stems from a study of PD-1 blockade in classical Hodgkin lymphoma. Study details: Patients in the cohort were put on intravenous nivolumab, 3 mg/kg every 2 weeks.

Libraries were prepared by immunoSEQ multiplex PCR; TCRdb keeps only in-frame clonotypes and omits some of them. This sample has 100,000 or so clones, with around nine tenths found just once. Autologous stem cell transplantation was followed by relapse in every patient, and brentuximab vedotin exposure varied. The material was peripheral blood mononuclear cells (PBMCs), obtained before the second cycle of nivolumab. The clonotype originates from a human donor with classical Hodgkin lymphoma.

The CDR3 loop reads CASTSSVQPQHF. The CDR3 nucleotides are TGTGCCAGCACCTCTTCAGTACAGCCCCAGCATTTT. The chain recombines TRBV28 with TRBJ1-5; D not resolved. The V and J ends lost 7 bases and 7 bases respectively, with 11 bases between them. The CDR3 is made up of 12 amino acids. Germline V gene sequence: CDR1 MDHEN, CDR2 SYDVKM.